These 2 T cell receptor beta chains came from one sample sequenced in a study of T cells in Graves' hyperthyroidism and ophthalmopathy. Researchers took RNA transcripts and amplified the TCR beta CDR3 regions from them. During a first-round RT-PCR of the TCR CDR3, the HTBI primer set was used. TCRdb used MiXCR to reprocess the multiplex PCR reads, holding one entry per CDR3 protein. The sample includes hundreds of thousands of distinct CDR3 sequences, about 16% of them seen just once. The sequenced sample was blood. The source of these receptors is a woman aged 40 to 50 with Graves' ophthalmopathy.

This clonotype has ten or more counts. The rearrangement links TRBV3-1 to TRBJ2-3; no reliable D call. Germline V gene data show CDR1 as LGHDT and CDR2 as YNNKEL (reference sequence). V shed 0 bases and J shed 3 bases, with 4 bases lying between them. The CDR3 loop spans 13 amino acids. For the CDR3, the DNA is TGTGCCAGCAGCCAAGATAAGACAGATACGCAGTATTTT. Translation gives CASSQDKTDTQYF.

This clonotype was detected ten times or more. The chain recombines TRBV2 with TRBJ2-3; D might be TRBD2 (6 bases). Germline lookup yields CDR1 SNHLY and CDR2 FYNNEI. V shed 7 bases and J shed 0 bases, with 14 bases lying between them. The CDR3 runs 15 residues. CDR3 sequence reads: CASIRRAGSTDTQYF. The CDR3 coding sequence is TGTGCCAGCATCCGGAGGGCAGGGAGCACAGATACGCAGTATTTT.